This T cell receptor beta chain was profiled in a study of T cells in Graves' hyperthyroidism and ophthalmopathy. Using RNA transcripts as the source, TCR beta CDR3 regions were amplified. A set of HTBI primers served as the primers for a first-round RT-PCR of the TCR CDR3. Using its own MiXCR run on the multiplex PCR reads, TCRdb lists one record per CDR3 protein. The table includes hundreds of thousands of distinct CDR3 sequences, approximately 15% detected once. This clonotype has at least ten counts. The V end was cut by 2 bases, the J end by 0 bases, with 11 bases between. CDR3 size: 15 residues. In germline, CDR1 is SGHTA, CDR2 FQGNSA.

The chain couples TRBV7-2 to TRBJ2-7, with D uncertain. The sequencing input was blood. The TCR was taken from a man in his late teens or twenties with Graves' ophthalmopathy. The CDR3 bases are TGTGCCAGCAGCTTATCCCGACTTAGCTCCTACGAGCAGTACTTC. As protein: CASSLSRLSSYEQYF.